The 24 T cell receptor beta chains given below trace back to one sample, sequenced in a study of T cell repertoires in cytomegalovirus infection. These receptors have no identified antigens. TCRdb itself ran the reads through MiXCR, one entry per CDR3 protein. The table shows about 570,000 distinct CDR3 sequences, with almost 40% occurring only once. Source: cultured PBMCs, taken from culture after CMV antigen stimulation. The receptor source for this set is a human donor in good health (CMV status not recorded). Some clones in this sample may be carry-over from other donors' samples.

This clonotype was detected once. The chain couples TRBV28 to TRBJ1-1; 7 bases match TRBD1. This CDR3 spans 14 amino acids. CDR1 and CDR2 from the germline V gene are MDHEN and SYDVKM. J gave up 5 bases and V 5 bases, and 8 bases lay outside the gene matches. The CDR3 coding sequence is TGTGCCAGCAGTCTTCAGACAGGGAGGACTGAAGCTTTCTTT. This encodes CASSLQTGRTEAFF.

The chain recombines TRBV2 with TRBJ2-5; possibly TRBD2 for D (5 bases). This CDR3 comprises 15 residues. Deletions cut 2 bases from V and 5 bases from J, with 15 bases between. Germline lookup yields CDR1 SNHLY and CDR2 FYNNEI. This CDR3 reads CASSEFVGSEETQYF. Here the CDR3 DNA reads TGTGCCAGCAGTGAATTCGTAGGGAGTGAGGAGACCCAGTACTTC.

The chain combines TRBV7-9 with TRBJ1-2, with 7 bases fitting TRBD1. Germline V gene lookup returns CDR1 SEHNR and CDR2 FQNEAQ (reference sequence). The CDR3 is 15 amino acids. J was trimmed by 3 bases and V by 5 bases; bases with no gene match: 9. The chain's CDR3 is CASSLSRGVDYGYTF. The CDR3 nucleotides are TGTGCCAGCAGCCTCTCCAGGGGGGTTGACTATGGCTACACCTTC.

This sequence joins TRBV10-3 and TRBJ2-7; D is undetermined. This CDR3 contains 14 residues. Germline CDR1 reads ENHRY; CDR2 reads SYGVKD. V lost 4 bases, J lost 7 bases, and 17 bases lay in between. Here the CDR3 reads CAISGTAGPREQYF. Here the CDR3 DNA reads TGTGCCATCAGTGGCACAGCCGGGCCTCGAGAGCAGTACTTC.

This clonotype was detected only once. Possible read error: a much larger clone is one base away. The chain joins TRBV7-2 to TRBJ2-3; no reliable D call. Germline V gene sequence: CDR1 SGHTA, CDR2 FQGNSA. The CDR3 covers 12 residues. The CDR3 loop reads CAGSLVWDTQYF. In DNA, the CDR3 is TGTGCCGGCAGCTTAGTTTGGGATACGCAGTATTTT.

In its sample, this clonotype was seen a few times. The V and J genes are TRBV7-2 and TRBJ2-7; unclear D gene. V lost 1 base and J lost 2, with 15 bases in between. The CDR3 consists of 16 residues. The V gene's germline CDR1 is SGHTA and CDR2 FQGNSA. The CDR3, as DNA: TGTGCCAGCAGCTTAGTGGGTGGTGGGCCTACCTACGAGCAGTACTTC. This gives the protein CASSLVGGGPTYEQYF.

The chain has TRBV10-2 and TRBJ2-7, with D unclear. CDR3 length equals 13 residues. V dropped 6 bases and J dropped 7 bases, with 16 bases sitting between them. The V gene's germline CDR1 is WSHSY and CDR2 SAAADI. The CDR3: CASRGSAAQEQYF. CDR3 sequence (DNA): TGCGCCAGCAGGGGTTCGGCTGCCCAAGAGCAGTACTTC.

This chain joins TRBV5-4 and TRBJ2-3, with D perhaps TRBD2 (6 bases). This CDR3 spans 13 amino acids. Germline V CDR1 and CDR2: SGHNT, YYREEE (reference sequence). V lost 6 bases, J lost 1 base, and 9 bases lay in between. CDR3 amino acids: CASKIAGTDTQYF. CDR3 in DNA: TGTGCCAGCAAAATAGCGGGCACAGATACGCAGTATTTT. The full variable domain, with the rest looked up from reference TRBV5-4 and TRBJ2-3, is ETGVTQSPTHLIKTRGQQVTLRCSSQSGHNTVSWYQQALGQGPQFIFQYYREEENGRGNFPPRFSGLQFPNYSSELNVNALELDDSALYLCASKIAGTDTQYFGPGTRLTVL.

The J gene is TRBJ2-7, the V gene TRBV6-5; D may be TRBD1 (5 bases). The CDR3 consists of 14 residues. Germline CDR1 MNHEY, CDR2 SVGAGI. Trimming removed 6 bases at V and 7 bases at J, with 19 bases between. The CDR3, as DNA: TGTGCCAGCAGCCCCAGGGAATCAGTGACGGAGCAGTACTTC. Translated, it gives CASSPRESVTEQYF.

The genes are TRBV20-1 and TRBJ1-6, with D perhaps matching TRBD1 (5 bases). CDR1 is DFQATT, CDR2 SNEGSKA, per germline (reference sequence). The ends were cut back, 0 bases at V and 9 bases at J, with 12 bases in the middle. There are 14 residues in the CDR3. The CDR3 loop is CSAREGARASPLHF. The CDR3 nucleotides read TGCAGTGCTAGAGAGGGCGCCAGGGCTTCACCCCTCCACTTT.

A few counts support this clonotype. CDR3 sequence reads: CASGPPGQFGELFF. The CDR3 bases are TGTGCTAGTGGTCCCCCGGGCCAGTTTGGGGAGCTGTTTTTT. This chain connects TRBV12-5 to TRBJ2-2; no firm D call. V was pared by 5 bases and J by 8 bases, with 15 bases between. This CDR3 is 14 amino acids long. The germline gives CDR1 LGHNT, CDR2 FRNRAP.

The rearrangement uses TRBV10-3 and TRBJ2-1; D is undetermined. The CDR3 spans 14 residues. In germline, CDR1 is ENHRY, CDR2 SYGVKD. The V and J ends lost 0 bases and 2 bases respectively, with 5 bases between them. The CDR3 spells CAISESETYNEQFF. CDR3 bases: TGTGCCATCAGTGAGTCGGAGACCTACAATGAGCAGTTCTTC.

This clonotype showed up just a few times. V usage is TRBV7-2 and J usage is TRBJ2-7; D is undetermined. The V end lost 0 bases, the J end lost 1 base, and 7 bases lay between the germline ends. Germline V CDR1 and CDR2: SGHTA, FQGNSA. The CDR3 sequence is 14 residues long. This chain's CDR3 is CASSLAAVSYEQYF. In nucleotides, the CDR3 is TGTGCCAGCAGCTTAGCGGCAGTTTCCTACGAGCAGTACTTC. The variable domain in full, completed from reference TRBV7-2 and TRBJ2-7, reads GAGVSQSPSNKVTEKGKDVELRCDPISGHTALYWYRQSLGQGLEFLIYFQGNSAPDKSGLPSDRFSAERTGGSVSTLTIQRTQQEDSAVYLCASSLAAVSYEQYFGPGTRLTVT.

The V gene is TRBV6-2 or TRBV6-3, the J gene TRBJ2-1; 7 positions agree with TRBD1. The CDR3 extends over 12 amino acids. Germline CDR1 and CDR2: MNHEY and SVGEGT. V was clipped by 5 bases and J by 8 bases; unmatched bases: 3. The CDR3 DNA sequence: TGTGCCAGCAGTCGAAGGGGGCATGAGCAGTTCTTC. Translating gives CASSRRGHEQFF.

This clonotype has a count of ten or more. The CDR3: CASSLAGFSTDTQYF. DNA for the CDR3: TGTGCCAGCAGCTTAGCGGGGTTCAGCACAGATACGCAGTATTTT. The chain couples TRBV7-6 to TRBJ2-3; D is undetermined. There are 15 residues in the CDR3. CDR1 is SGHVS and CDR2 is FNYEAQ in the germline V gene. V was clipped by 0 bases and J by 0 bases, with 7 bases between them.

This clonotype has more than one count but fewer than ten. This sequence joins TRBV7-2 and TRBJ1-4, with D possibly matching TRBD1 (6 bases). Between the trimmed V and J ends, which lost 4 bases and 5 bases, there was a span of 17 bases. From germline, CDR1 is SGHTA and CDR2 FQGNSA. The CDR3 totals 16 residues. The CDR3 region has the DNA TGTGCCAGCAGCTCAAAAAGCAGGGGCAGAAATGAAAAACTGTTTTTT. Its translation: CASSSKSRGRNEKLFF.

The chain employs TRBV6-6 and TRBJ1-4; D unclear. V gave up 6 bases and J gave up 0 bases, with 11 bases separating them. The germline gives CDR1 MNHNY, CDR2 SVGAGI (reference sequence). This CDR3 has 15 residues. The CDR3 DNA reads TGTGCCAGCAGACCGCGACGGGCAACTAATGAAAAACTGTTTTTT. Translating gives CASRPRRATNEKLFF.

This clonotype has a handful of counts. V gene TRBV24-1 combines with J gene TRBJ2-2, with D tentatively TRBD1 (6 bases). Per the germline V gene, CDR1 is KGHDR and CDR2 is SFDVKD. The CDR3 covers 13 residues. Trimming removed 10 bases from V and 3 bases from J, with 11 bases in between. This CDR3 reads CATGHSYTGELFF. The CDR3 DNA sequence: TGTGCCACGGGACACTCGTACACCGGGGAGCTGTTTTTT.

This chain connects TRBV25-1 to TRBJ2-5, with unresolved D. Trimming cost V 10 bases and J 2 bases, with 11 bases left between them. This CDR3 has 12 residues. Germline values: CDR1 MGHDK, CDR2 SYGVNS. Here the CDR3 DNA reads TGTGCCAAAGGACGGCCACAAGAGACCCAGTACTTC. Translation: CAKGRPQETQYF.

This rearrangement joins TRBV5-6 to TRBJ2-5; 7 bases fit TRBD1. This CDR3 is 15 amino acids long. Trimming removed 4 bases from V and 5 bases from J; junction bases left unmatched: 11. In germline, CDR1 is SGHDT, CDR2 YYEEEE. The CDR3 region has the DNA TGTGCCAGCAGCGGGGGAACAGGGGTTTTGGAGACCCAGTACTTC. This sequence encodes CASSGGTGVLETQYF.

In this sample, this clonotype turned up a few times. This chain uses TRBV12-3 or TRBV12-4 with TRBJ2-2, with a tentative D call TRBD1 (5 bases). Between the trimmed V and J ends, which lost 7 bases and 5 bases, there was a span of 14 bases. The CDR3 has 14 amino acids. CDR3 region: CASKFMGPTGELFF. As DNA, the CDR3 is TGTGCCAGCAAGTTTATGGGGCCTACCGGGGAGCTGTTTTTT.

This clonotype came up many times. The chain couples TRBV6-6 to TRBJ2-5; 12 bases are a match to TRBD1. V was clipped by 2 bases and J by 6 bases; unmatched bases: 4. The V gene's germline CDR1 is MNHNY and CDR2 SVGAGI (reference sequence). The CDR3 consists of 15 residues. This CDR3 is CASSYGTGGTQTQYF. For the CDR3, the DNA is TGTGCCAGCAGTTACGGGACAGGGGGCACGCAGACCCAGTACTTC.

This clonotype was counted only a few times. The rearrangement links TRBV7-2 to TRBJ2-2, with D hard to call. There are 15 residues in the CDR3. Germline-derived CDR1 and CDR2 are SGHTA and FQGNSA. V shed 4 bases and J shed 2 bases, with 11 bases lying between them. DNA of the CDR3: TGTGCCAGCAGCTCAATGACAACCAACACCGGGGAGCTGTTTTTT. Translation: CASSSMTTNTGELFF.

This clonotype showed up many times. This chain joins TRBV5-6 and TRBJ1-6; D is unresolved. V was shortened by 1 base and J by 9 bases, with 5 bases between the two germline ends. There are 12 residues in the CDR3. The V gene's germline CDR1 is SGHDT and CDR2 YYEEEE. For the CDR3, the DNA is TGTGCCAGCAGCTTGAGCGGTTCACCCCTCCACTTT. Its protein is CASSLSGSPLHF. The full variable domain, completed using reference TRBV5-6 and TRBJ1-6, is DAGVTQSPTHLIKTRGQQVTLRCSPKSGHDTVSWYQQALGQGPQFIFQYYEEEERQRGNFPDRFSGHQFPNYSSELNVNALLLGDSALYLCASSLSGSPLHFGNGTRLTVT.